The next 30 T cell receptor beta chains were all read from a single sample in a study of CD8+ T cells in alopecia areata. Isolated RNA was reverse transcribed into cDNA used as the sequencing template. Repertoires were generated with immunoSEQ multiplex PCR, while TCRdb's copy carries only in-frame clones and drops some. This table holds under 250,000 clones, approximately 70% found once. Documented treatment: oral pan-JAK inhibitor, 5-10 mg twice daily. The sample here was CD4+ T cells sorted from blood, taken at roughly week 45, from a patient treated with tofacitinib. These receptors all stem from a human donor with alopecia areata.

This clone was counted a single time. An end of the junction does not agree with germline; a read error may underlie this. V usage is TRBV10-3 and J usage is TRBJ2-7; D perhaps matches TRBD1 (6 bases). Germline assignment: CDR1 ENHRY and CDR2 SYGVKD. This CDR3 is 16 amino acids long. The CDR3 reads CASSYRTAAPGNEQYF. The CDR3 DNA reads as TGTGCCAGCAGTTACAGGACAGCTGCTCCAGGGAACGAGCAGTACTTC.

The chain couples TRBV5-1 to TRBJ1-4, with a tentative D call TRBD1 (5 bases). Looked up from germline, CDR1 is SGHRS and CDR2 is YFSETQ. Deletions cut 4 bases from V and 7 bases from J, with 17 bases between. The CDR3 extends over 15 amino acids. The CDR3: CASSMGGEMGEKLFF. The CDR3 DNA follows: TGCGCCAGCAGCATGGGAGGGGAGATGGGTGAAAAACTGTTTTTT. Full variable domain (missing parts from reference TRBV5-1 and TRBJ1-4): KAGVTQTPRYLIKTRGQQVTLSCSPISGHRSVSWYQQTPGQGLQFLFEYFSETQRNKGNFPGRFSGRQFSNSRSEMNVSTLELGDSALYLCASSMGGEMGEKLFFGSGTQLSVL.

The V and J genes are TRBV4-3 and TRBJ1-1; D not resolved. CDR1 is LGHNA, CDR2 YSLEER, per germline. With 0 bases removed from V and 5 bases from J, the gap between germline ends came to 10 bases. This CDR3 comprises 14 residues. CDR3 nucleotides: TGCGCCAGCAGCCAAGATCGTCGGATGACTGAAGCTTTCTTT. Translated: CASSQDRRMTEAFF.

This clone was observed a handful of times. This chain links TRBV29-1 with TRBJ1-6; 10 positions match TRBD1. This CDR3 has 14 residues. Germline V gene sequence: CDR1 SQVTM, CDR2 ANQGSEA. Unmatched junction bases numbered 7, after V lost 7 bases and J lost 7 bases. As DNA, the CDR3 is TGCAGCGCCCGGGACAGGGGTGTCAATTCACCCCTCCACTTT. This sequence encodes CSARDRGVNSPLHF.

This rearrangement joins TRBV10-3 to TRBJ1-2; 9 nucleotides agree with TRBD1. The CDR3 is made up of 15 amino acids. Germline CDR1 ENHRY, CDR2 SYGVKD. The V gene end was trimmed by 0 bases and the J gene end by 4 bases; junction bases not matched to a gene: 3. CDR3 loop: CAISESLGQGYGYTF. CDR3 sequence (DNA): TGTGCCATCAGTGAGTCGCTGGGACAGGGCTATGGCTACACCTTC.

The chain employs TRBV7-2 and TRBJ2-7; unclear D gene. Per the germline V gene, CDR1 is SGHTA and CDR2 is FQGNSA. V was trimmed by 4 bases and J by 2 bases, leaving 12 bases between them. The CDR3 has 14 residues. This CDR3 is CASSSPANTYEQYF. CDR3 in DNA: TGTGCCAGCAGCTCGCCGGCCAACACCTACGAGCAGTACTTC.

The chain is built from TRBV6-1 and TRBJ1-5; no reliable D call. Germline CDR1 and CDR2: MNHNS and SASEGT. V was clipped by 4 bases and J by 5 bases, with 15 bases between them. This CDR3 comprises 15 residues. CDR3 protein: CASSARPSSYQPQHF. Written as DNA, the CDR3 is TGTGCCAGCAGTGCACGGCCTTCTTCTTATCAGCCCCAGCATTTT.

V and J are TRBV29-1 and TRBJ1-2, with D possibly being TRBD1 (5 bases). The germline CDR1 and CDR2 sequences are SQVTM and ANQGSEA. The CDR3 is 11 amino acids. Trimming shortened V by 7 bases and J by 8 bases, and 14 bases separated the two germline ends. The CDR3 is CSGQDSRGYTF. Here the CDR3 DNA reads TGCAGCGGACAAGACAGTCGCGGCTACACCTTC.

The chain is built from TRBV15 and TRBJ1-2, with D unclear. Trimming cost V 1 base and J 6 bases, with 15 bases left between them. This CDR3 contains 15 residues. Germline V gene lookup returns CDR1 LNHNV and CDR2 YYDKDF (reference sequence). CDR3 sequence (DNA): TGTGCCACCAGCAGAGGGGCGTACGTCGGGGATGGCTACACCTTC. Translated, it gives CATSRGAYVGDGYTF.

This clone was counted a few times. The chain links TRBV2 to TRBJ2-7, with D unclear. Germline CDR1 SNHLY, CDR2 FYNNEI. CDR3 length: 13 amino acids. V was trimmed by 3 bases and J by 3 bases, leaving 9 bases between them. This CDR3 is CASSDPTFYEQYF. The CDR3 DNA follows: TGTGCCAGCAGTGATCCTACCTTCTACGAGCAGTACTTC.

The chain links TRBV11-1 to TRBJ2-2; maybe TRBD1 (5 bases). The V and J ends lost 5 bases and 5 bases respectively, with 15 bases between them. This CDR3 is 15 amino acids long. Looked up from germline, CDR1 is SGHAT and CDR2 is FQDESV (reference sequence). The CDR3 DNA sequence: TGTGCCAGCAGCCCAAGCGTAAGGGGAACCGGGGAGCTGTTTTTT. It codes for CASSPSVRGTGELFF.

The chain recombines TRBV5-6 with TRBJ2-3, with D hard to call. V was clipped by 3 bases and J by 0 bases, with 2 bases between them. The CDR3 runs 12 residues. The germline gives CDR1 SGHDT, CDR2 YYEEEE. In DNA, the CDR3 is TGTGCCAGCAGCTCTAGCACAGATACGCAGTATTTT. Protein: CASSSSTDTQYF.

This clone was seen only once. The chain combines TRBV25-1 with TRBJ2-5; TRBD2 might be the D (5 bases). Germline CDR1 is MGHDK and CDR2 is SYGVNS. V lost 4 bases to trimming and J lost 5 bases, with 11 bases between them. CDR3 size: 13 residues. The CDR3 DNA is TGTGCCAGCAGTGTGAGGGAGAGGGAGACCCAGTACTTC. Its translation: CASSVRERETQYF.

This clone was observed a single time. This chain uses TRBV7-8 with TRBJ1-4; 9 bases are shared with TRBD1. V shed 5 bases, J shed 5 bases, and the junction held 3 bases outside the gene matches. The germline CDR1 and CDR2 sequences are SGHVS and FQNEAQ. The CDR3 has 14 residues. CDR3 DNA sequence: TGTGCCAGCAGCCCGACAGGGGGAAATGAAAAACTGTTTTTT. This sequence encodes CASSPTGGNEKLFF.

The gene calls are TRBV6-1 and TRBJ1-2, with no clear D. Between the trimmed V and J ends, which lost 4 bases and 4 bases, there was a span of 10 bases. The CDR3 runs 13 residues. CDR1 is MNHNS and CDR2 is SASEGT in the germline V gene. Here the CDR3 DNA reads TGTGCCAGCAGTGTGTCGGCAGGCTATGGCTACACCTTC. It is translated as CASSVSAGYGYTF.

V and J are TRBV6-5 and TRBJ1-2, with 9 bases identical to TRBD1. V was clipped by 4 bases and J by 6 bases; unmatched bases: 6. Germline V CDR1 and CDR2: MNHEY, SVGAGI. This CDR3 is 14 amino acids long. In DNA, the CDR3 is TGTGCCAGCAGTTCTCACCGGGACAGGGATGGCTACACCTTC. Translation gives CASSSHRDRDGYTF.

The chain carries TRBV30 and TRBJ1-4; D remains ambiguous. This CDR3 comprises 11 residues. Trimming left V 8 bases short and J 10 bases short, with 14 bases between. Germline V gene data show CDR1 as GTSNPN and CDR2 as SVGIG (reference sequence). The CDR3 DNA is TGTGCCCTACTGCAGCCTGGAAAACTGTTTTTT. Its translation: CALLQPGKLFF.

The gene calls are TRBV2 and TRBJ2-6; a possible D gene is TRBD1 (5 bases). The V gene's germline CDR1 is SNHLY and CDR2 FYNNEI. The V end lost 6 bases, the J end lost 1 base, and 13 bases lay between the germline ends. The CDR3 has 16 residues. In DNA, the CDR3 is TGTGCCAGCAGCGAGACAGTGATATCTGGGGCCAACGTCCTGACTTTC. Its translation is CASSETVISGANVLTF.

This clone has more than one count but fewer than ten. The chain carries TRBV15 and TRBJ2-7; 7 bases fit TRBD2. CDR3 length equals 14 residues. V dropped 0 bases and J dropped 3; count of bases not matched to a gene: 2. From germline, CDR1 is LNHNV and CDR2 YYDKDF (reference sequence). DNA for the CDR3: TGTGCCACCAGCAGAGATCGGGGGGTCTACGAGCAGTACTTC. Encoded protein: CATSRDRGVYEQYF.

This clone is classed as medium-sized (0.01 to 0.1%). This chain links TRBV12-5 with TRBJ1-1, with 8 bases fitting TRBD1. This CDR3 is 15 amino acids long. The V segment lost 1 base and the J segment 7 bases; nucleotides outside the gene matches: 8. Germline loops: CDR1 LGHNT, CDR2 FRNRAP. CDR3 DNA sequence: TGTGCTAGTGGTTTGGGGATCAGGGGGCAAAGTGAAGCTTTCTTT. Translating gives CASGLGIRGQSEAFF.

The J gene is TRBJ1-5, the V gene TRBV7-2; 10 bases map to TRBD1. The CDR3 runs 14 residues. Looked up from germline, CDR1 is SGHTA and CDR2 is FQGNSA. J was trimmed by 4 bases and V by 6 bases; bases with no gene match: 3. The CDR3 DNA is TGTGCCAGCAGAGCGGGACAGGGGAATCAGCCCCAGCATTTT. As protein: CASRAGQGNQPQHF. Complete variable domain (other parts from reference TRBV7-2 and TRBJ1-5): GAGVSQSPSNKVTEKGKDVELRCDPISGHTALYWYRQSLGQGLEFLIYFQGNSAPDKSGLPSDRFSAERTGGSVSTLTIQRTQQEDSAVYLCASRAGQGNQPQHFGDGTRLSIL.

The chain combines TRBV2 with TRBJ2-2; TRBD2 matches at 7 bases. V trimming: 6 bases; J trimming: 2 bases; junction bases outside the gene matches: 6. In germline, CDR1 is SNHLY, CDR2 FYNNEI. This CDR3 region has 15 residues. The chain's CDR3 is CASRPGGTNTGELFF. For the CDR3, the DNA is TGTGCCAGCAGGCCGGGAGGAACCAACACCGGGGAGCTGTTTTTT.

Only a few counts were recorded for this clone. The chain couples TRBV5-1 to TRBJ2-3; D is uncertain. V lost 2 bases, J lost 5 bases, and 3 bases lay in between. This CDR3 contains 11 residues. Germline values: CDR1 SGHRS, CDR2 YFSETQ. As DNA, the CDR3 is TGCGCCAGCAGCTTTGAAGATACGCAGTATTTT. Its protein is CASSFEDTQYF.

The CDR3 DNA reads as TGCGCCAGCAGCTTGGGGGACAGGAGGGGAGATACGCAGTATTTT. Protein sequence: CASSLGDRRGDTQYF. The V gene is TRBV5-1, the J gene TRBJ2-3, with 8 bases identical to TRBD1. The length of the CDR3 is 15 residues. J gave up 5 bases and V 0 bases, and 5 bases lay outside the gene matches. Germline assignment: CDR1 SGHRS and CDR2 YFSETQ.

V gene TRBV29-1 combines with J gene TRBJ2-3, with 7 bases aligning to TRBD2. The CDR3 runs 12 residues. The J segment lost 1 base and the V segment lost 6 bases, leaving 1 base of the junction unmatched. The germline V gene has CDR1 SQVTM and CDR2 ANQGSEA. CDR3 in amino acids: CSVRGGTDTQYF. Here the CDR3 DNA reads TGCAGCGTCCGGGGGGGCACAGATACGCAGTATTTT.

This clone was found a few times. The rearrangement links TRBV6-1 to TRBJ1-2; 9 bases map to TRBD1. V gave up 4 bases and J gave up 8 bases; unmatched junction bases: 8. CDR1 and CDR2 from the germline V gene are MNHNS and SASEGT. The CDR3 totals 14 residues. The CDR3 nucleotides are TGTGCCAGCAGTGGCGGGACAGGGAGTTTCGGCTACACCTTC. It is translated as CASSGGTGSFGYTF.

The table lists this clone with a count of one. The V call is TRBV30, the J call TRBJ1-6; perhaps TRBD1 as D (5 bases). The germline V gene has CDR1 GTSNPN and CDR2 SVGIG (reference sequence). The CDR3 extends over 14 amino acids. V was clipped by 2 bases and J by 4 bases, with 9 bases between them. In nucleotides, the CDR3 is TGTGCCTGGAGTCTGGACATTTATAATTCACCCCTCCACTTT. Its translation: CAWSLDIYNSPLHF.

This CDR3 reads CAWRRTVNEQFF. CDR3 DNA: TGTGCCTGGAGAAGGACCGTCAATGAGCAGTTCTTC. The rearrangement links TRBV30 to TRBJ2-1, with D hard to call. Trimming stripped 3 bases from V and 6 bases from J, with 9 bases between. The CDR3 spans 12 residues. Germline values: CDR1 GTSNPN, CDR2 SVGIG (reference sequence).

The V gene is TRBV30, the J gene TRBJ2-3, with 8 positions matching TRBD1. Germline CDR1 GTSNPN, CDR2 SVGIG (reference sequence). The CDR3 runs 18 residues. The ends lost 3 bases at V and 6 bases at J; junction bases unmatched: 20. CDR3 sequence reads: CAWRSLGSGGAAQDTQYF. DNA for the CDR3: TGTGCCTGGAGATCATTGGGGTCAGGGGGCGCCGCACAGGATACGCAGTATTTT.

The V gene is TRBV30, the J gene TRBJ2-2, with D possibly matching TRBD1 (5 bases). This CDR3 spans 15 amino acids. V shed 2 bases and J shed 4 bases, with 14 bases lying between them. CDR1 is GTSNPN, CDR2 SVGIG, per germline (reference sequence). CDR3 in DNA: TGTGCCTGGAGTCCCCGGCAGGGAATCACCGGGGAGCTGTTTTTT. Translation gives CAWSPRQGITGELFF.